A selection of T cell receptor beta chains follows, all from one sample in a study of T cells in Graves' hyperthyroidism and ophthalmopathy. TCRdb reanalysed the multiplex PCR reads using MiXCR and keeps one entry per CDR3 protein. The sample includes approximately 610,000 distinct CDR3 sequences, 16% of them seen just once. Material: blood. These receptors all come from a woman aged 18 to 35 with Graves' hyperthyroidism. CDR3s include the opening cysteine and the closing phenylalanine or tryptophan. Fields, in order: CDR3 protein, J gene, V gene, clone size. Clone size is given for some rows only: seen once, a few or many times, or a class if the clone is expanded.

CDR3: CASSLGSLAGVVNEQFF; J: TRBJ2-1; V: TRBV7-9; size: many
CDR3: CSATRPGLGAREQFF; J: TRBJ2-1; V: TRBV20-1; size: many
CDR3: CSVGVPGGFYNEQFF; J: TRBJ2-1; V: TRBV29-1; size: few
CDR3: CASSLGLYEAFF; J: TRBJ1-1; V: TRBV13; size: many
CDR3: CASSRRQVAYEQYF; J: TRBJ2-7; V: TRBV3-1; size: many
CDR3: CSAQTGPSYNSPLHF; J: TRBJ1-6; V: TRBV20-1; size: many
CDR3: CASGKRQWGRIDGYTF; J: TRBJ1-2; V: TRBV2; size: many
CDR3: CAKIRIRDSLNSPLHF; J: TRBJ1-6; V: TRBV19; size: few
CDR3: CASSLGGITYEPYF; J: TRBJ2-7; V: TRBV5-1; size: -
CDR3: CASRPSGANTGELFF; J: TRBJ2-2; V: TRBV19; size: -
CDR3: CASSVVGDTIYF; J: TRBJ1-3; V: TRBV2; size: -
CDR3: CASSDWKVYGYTF; J: TRBJ1-2; V: TRBV2; size: few
CDR3: CAILGPGGSYSEQFF; J: TRBJ2-1; V: TRBV2; size: -
CDR3: CASSQGARAFF; J: TRBJ1-1; V: TRBV28; size: -
CDR3: CAISESSPLSYEQYF; J: TRBJ2-7; V: TRBV10-3; size: few
CDR3: CASSLGGTDTQYF; J: TRBJ2-3; V: TRBV7-9; size: many
CDR3: CSASLAGLYNEQFF; J: TRBJ2-1; V: TRBV20-1; size: many
CDR3: CASNVGSMNTEAFF; J: TRBJ1-1; V: TRBV5-1; size: few
CDR3: CASKRISSTDTQYF; J: TRBJ2-3; V: TRBV7-9; size: -
CDR3: CSATEGLAGLYEQYF; J: TRBJ2-7; V: TRBV20-1; size: many
CDR3: CASSLPSRVTFYEQYF; J: TRBJ2-7; V: TRBV28; size: many
CDR3: CASSLPPGLAGVRTGELFF; J: TRBJ2-2; V: TRBV5-1; size: many
CDR3: CASSYSEASGVYEQYF; J: TRBJ2-7; V: TRBV6-2/TRBV6-3; size: -
CDR3: CASSSIGGRNQPQHF; J: TRBJ1-5; V: TRBV5-1; size: few
CDR3: CSAAGTGTLYEQYF; J: TRBJ2-7; V: TRBV20-1; size: many
CDR3: CATVQSPDRTSYEQYF; J: TRBJ2-7; V: TRBV6-1; size: many
CDR3: CASLGPHYEQYF; J: TRBJ2-7; V: TRBV2; size: many
CDR3: CASSLEGKDYGYTF; J: TRBJ1-2; V: TRBV5-1; size: few
CDR3: CSVSEGALGYTF; J: TRBJ1-2; V: TRBV29-1; size: few
CDR3: CSVDGDLNTEAFF; J: TRBJ1-1; V: TRBV29-1; size: -
CDR3: CASSPSGGSLWGYTF; J: TRBJ1-2; V: TRBV12-3/TRBV12-4; size: many
CDR3: CSASVGNSNQPQHF; J: TRBJ1-5; V: TRBV20-1; size: -
CDR3: CSVKGEKLFF; J: TRBJ1-4; V: TRBV29-1; size: few
CDR3: CASSPGGTGAYEQYF; J: TRBJ2-7; V: TRBV18; size: few
CDR3: CASSYIYEQYF; J: TRBJ2-7; V: TRBV5-6; size: -
CDR3: CASSPQATGAGELFF; J: TRBJ2-2; V: TRBV4-1; size: -
CDR3: CSARSGTRNTEAFF; J: TRBJ1-1; V: TRBV20-1; size: many
CDR3: CASSLSQPSYEQYF; J: TRBJ2-7; V: TRBV12-3/TRBV12-4; size: many
CDR3: CASSLTGTGPYEQYF; J: TRBJ2-7; V: TRBV5-1; size: many
CDR3: CASSDQLSRYGYTF; J: TRBJ1-2; V: TRBV18; size: -
CDR3: CASSSVTSSNRGDVRGGYTF; J: TRBJ1-2; V: TRBV12-3/TRBV12-4; size: many
CDR3: CSVLGGEIPSNEQFF; J: TRBJ2-1; V: TRBV29-1; size: few
CDR3: CASSSTPFYGYTF; J: TRBJ1-2; V: TRBV9; size: -
CDR3: CATPGSAGDEQYF; J: TRBJ2-7; V: TRBV6-1; size: -
CDR3: CSARPDRQGSYEQYF; J: TRBJ2-7; V: TRBV20-1; size: many
CDR3: CASSLRGANYGYTF; J: TRBJ1-2; V: TRBV5-1; size: few
CDR3: CASSQARIGEQYF; J: TRBJ2-7; V: TRBV14; size: many
CDR3: CASSRVTSSYNSPLHF; J: TRBJ1-6; V: TRBV7-9; size: few
CDR3: CASSLPGPRNTIYF; J: TRBJ1-3; V: TRBV7-8; size: few